These 16 T cell receptor beta chains came from one sample sequenced in a study of naive and memory T cell subsets. An oligonucleotide containing a UMI was ligated to the 3' end of TCR cDNA. Ligated cDNA underwent four rounds of PCR with nested alpha and beta constant region primers and SP2. Each CDR3 protein gets one entry after TCRdb re-called the 5' RACE reads with MiXCR. Of around 56,000 distinct CDR3 sequences listed, under 10% were seen once; the top ten hold 9.8%. These receptors were collected from a female donor in good health.

The rearrangement joins TRBV7-2 to TRBJ2-5, with D tentatively TRBD1 or TRBD2 (6 bases each). The CDR3 has 14 amino acids. The V end was cut by 4 bases, the J end by 9 bases, with 18 bases between. The V gene's germline CDR1 is SGHTA and CDR2 FQGNSA. In nucleotides, the CDR3 is TGTGCCAGCAGCTCCATAGTGGGGGGCGCGGCCCAGTACTTC. The encoded protein is CASSSIVGGAAQYF.

This clonotype was found many times. V gene TRBV29-1 combines with J gene TRBJ2-7, with D possibly TRBD1 on 6 matching bases. V lost 4 bases and J 0 bases, leaving 7 bases between the germline ends. The germline CDR1 and CDR2 sequences are SQVTM and ANQGSEA. The length of the CDR3 is 12 residues. The CDR3 region has the DNA TGCAGCGTTGGGGACAACTCCTACGAGCAGTACTTC. Translation: CSVGDNSYEQYF.

The sample holds many counts of this clonotype. The chain is built from TRBV12-3 or TRBV12-4 and TRBJ1-1; D gene uncertain. The CDR3 covers 14 residues. The germline V and J ends were trimmed by 2 bases and 3 bases, with 10 bases remaining between them. The CDR3 bases are TGTGCCAGCAGTTTAATGGGAGGAGACACTGAAGCTTTCTTT. As protein: CASSLMGGDTEAFF.

There are many counts of this clonotype. This chain joins TRBV4-1 and TRBJ1-4; the D gene is possibly TRBD1 (6 bases). V was pared by 3 bases and J by 4 bases, with 12 bases between. CDR1 and CDR2 (germline): MGHRA, YSYEKL. The CDR3 is made up of 15 amino acids. CDR3 protein: CASSQLTGSNEKLFF. The DNA of the CDR3 is TGCGCCAGCAGCCAGCTCACAGGGAGTAATGAAAAACTGTTTTTT.

This clonotype was observed a handful of times. This chain uses TRBV4-1 with TRBJ1-5; D unclear. The CDR3 extends over 14 amino acids. V lost 1 base, J lost 5 bases, and 9 bases lay in between. CDR1 is MGHRA and CDR2 is YSYEKL in the germline V gene. The CDR3 DNA follows: TGCGCCAGCAGCCAAGGATTTAGGGATCAGCCCCAGCATTTT. Protein product: CASSQGFRDQPQHF.

There are many counts of this clonotype. The genes are TRBV25-1 and TRBJ2-1; 13 bases line up with TRBD2. J lost 9 bases, V lost 8 bases, and 4 bases had no gene match. CDR1 and CDR2 (germline): MGHDK, SYGVNS. This CDR3 has 13 residues. CDR3 DNA: TGTGCCAGCCGGACTAGCGGGGGTAGTGAGCAGTTCTTC. Amino acid sequence: CASRTSGGSEQFF.

The chain links TRBV9 to TRBJ2-6; the match to TRBD1 covers 9 bases. The CDR3 runs to 16 residues. J gave up 0 bases and V 6 bases, and 4 bases lay outside the gene matches. The germline gives CDR1 SGDLS, CDR2 YYNGEE. CDR3 in amino acids: CASTDRGDSGANVLTF. As DNA, the CDR3 is TGTGCCAGCACCGACAGGGGGGACTCTGGGGCCAACGTCCTGACTTTC.

This clonotype was counted at least ten times. The gene calls are TRBV12-3 or TRBV12-4 and TRBJ2-3; TRBD1 or TRBD2 may be the D gene (5 bases each). Trimming took off 5 bases at V and 14 bases at J, with 17 bases between the two ends. CDR3 length: 12 residues. The CDR3: CASSHRDLSMYF. The CDR3 DNA is TGTGCCAGCAGTCACCGGGACCTGAGCATGTATTTT.

This clonotype was detected only a few times. The rearrangement joins TRBV30 to TRBJ1-5; D gene ambiguous. The V gene lost 1 base and the J gene lost 4 bases, with 8 bases spanning the gap. This CDR3 spans 13 amino acids. Germline-derived CDR1 and CDR2 are GTSNPN and SVGIG (reference sequence). This chain's CDR3 is CAWSGRKNQPQHF. CDR3 coding DNA: TGTGCCTGGAGTGGACGGAAGAATCAGCCCCAGCATTTT.

This chain connects TRBV6-2 or TRBV6-3 to TRBJ2-1; D tentatively reads TRBD1 or TRBD2 (7 bases each). Between the trimmed V and J ends, which lost 2 bases and 2 bases, there was a span of 10 bases. There are 15 residues in the CDR3. The germline gives CDR1 MNHEY, CDR2 SVGEGT. This chain's CDR3 is CASSYQGGPYNEQFF. CDR3 coding DNA: TGTGCCAGCAGTTACCAGGGGGGGCCCTACAATGAGCAGTTCTTC.

This clonotype was observed a handful of times. This chain joins TRBV4-2 and TRBJ2-3, with 13 bases identical to TRBD2. Trimming removed 4 bases from V and 2 bases from J; junction bases left unmatched: 6. In germline, CDR1 is LGHNA, CDR2 YNFKEQ. CDR3 length: 17 residues. The CDR3 region has the DNA TGTGCCAGCAGCCCGCTGGGACTAGCGGGGACCACAGATACGCAGTATTTT. Its protein product is CASSPLGLAGTTDTQYF.

V gene TRBV19 combines with J gene TRBJ2-1; no clear D gene. The CDR3 consists of 13 residues. Germline V gives CDR1 LNHDA, CDR2 SQIVND (reference sequence). Trimming stripped 2 bases from V and 4 bases from J, with 6 bases between. The CDR3 loop is CASSIWVYNEQFF. Here the CDR3 DNA reads TGTGCCAGTAGTATATGGGTTTACAATGAGCAGTTCTTC. Together with reference TRBV19 and TRBJ2-1, the CDR3 gives the full variable domain: DGGITQSPKYLFRKEGQNVTLSCEQNLNHDAMYWYRQDPGQGLRLIYYSQIVNDFQKGDIAEGYSVSREKKESFPLTVTSAQKNPTAFYLCASSIWVYNEQFFGPGTRLTVL.

About this clonotype itself: One end of the junction fails to match germline, which may point to a read error. The rearrangement uses TRBV19 and TRBJ1-1, with D unclear. The CDR3 totals 15 residues. Per the germline V gene, CDR1 is LNHDA and CDR2 is SQIVND (reference sequence). The CDR3 here is CTSSIVGVMNTEAFF. Written as DNA, the CDR3 is TGTACCAGTAGTATAGTAGGAGTCATGAACACTGAAGCTTTCTTT.

This clonotype was detected many times. The chain couples TRBV6-1 to TRBJ1-4; a weak D match, TRBD1 (5 bases). V shed 1 base and J shed 8 bases, with 14 bases lying between them. Germline V gives CDR1 MNHNS, CDR2 SASEGT. The length of the CDR3 is 15 residues. CDR3 amino acids: CASSEGGTGKEKLFF. CDR3 coding DNA: TGTGCCAGCAGTGAAGGTGGAACAGGAAAAGAAAAACTGTTTTTT.

This clonotype was observed many times. The chain employs TRBV12-3 or TRBV12-4 and TRBJ1-2; D perhaps matches TRBD1 (6 bases). This CDR3 is built from 14 residues. Trimming took off 5 bases at V and 8 bases at J, with 18 bases between the two ends. CDR3 region: CASSPDADRKGYTF. The CDR3 region has the DNA TGTGCCAGCAGTCCCGACGCGGACAGAAAGGGCTACACCTTC.

The J gene is TRBJ2-3, the V gene TRBV20-1; D not certain. The CDR3 has 13 amino acids. Germline-derived CDR1 and CDR2 are DFQATT and SNEGSKA (reference sequence). V lost 3 bases and J lost 2, with 9 bases in between. CDR3 residues: CSASYQYTDTQYF. Written as DNA, the CDR3 is TGCAGTGCTAGTTACCAGTACACAGATACGCAGTATTTT.